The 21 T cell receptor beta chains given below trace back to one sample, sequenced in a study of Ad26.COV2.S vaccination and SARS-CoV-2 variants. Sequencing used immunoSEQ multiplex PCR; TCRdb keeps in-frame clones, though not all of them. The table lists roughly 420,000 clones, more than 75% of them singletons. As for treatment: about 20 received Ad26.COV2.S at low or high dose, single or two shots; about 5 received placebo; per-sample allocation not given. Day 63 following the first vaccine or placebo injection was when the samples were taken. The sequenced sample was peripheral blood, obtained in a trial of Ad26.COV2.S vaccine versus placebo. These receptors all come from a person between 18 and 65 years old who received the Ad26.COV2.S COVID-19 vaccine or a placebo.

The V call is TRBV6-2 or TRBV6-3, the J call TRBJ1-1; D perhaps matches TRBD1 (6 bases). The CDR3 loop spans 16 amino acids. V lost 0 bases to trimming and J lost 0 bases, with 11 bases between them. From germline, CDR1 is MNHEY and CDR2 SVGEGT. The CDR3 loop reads CASSYSGGDMNTEAFF. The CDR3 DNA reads TGTGCCAGCAGTTACTCGGGGGGGGACATGAACACTGAAGCTTTCTTT.

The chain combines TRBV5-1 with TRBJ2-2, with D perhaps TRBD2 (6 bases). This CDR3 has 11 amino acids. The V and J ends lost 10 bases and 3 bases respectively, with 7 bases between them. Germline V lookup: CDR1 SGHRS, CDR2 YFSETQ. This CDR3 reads CAWGDTGELFF. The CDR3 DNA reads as TGCGCCTGGGGGGACACCGGGGAGCTGTTTTTT.

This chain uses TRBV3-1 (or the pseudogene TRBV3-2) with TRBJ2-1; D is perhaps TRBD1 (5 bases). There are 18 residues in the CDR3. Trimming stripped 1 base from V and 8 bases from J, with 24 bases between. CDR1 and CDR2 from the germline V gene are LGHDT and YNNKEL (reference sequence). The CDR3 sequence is CASSQGSWGAGKWDEQFF. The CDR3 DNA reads TGTGCCAGCAGCCAAGGGTCCTGGGGCGCAGGAAAGTGGGATGAGCAGTTCTTC.

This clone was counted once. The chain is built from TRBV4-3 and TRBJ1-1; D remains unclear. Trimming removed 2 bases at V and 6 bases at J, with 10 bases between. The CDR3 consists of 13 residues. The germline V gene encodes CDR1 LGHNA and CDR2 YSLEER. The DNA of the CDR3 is TGCGCCAGCAGCCAAATCTATGGGGCTGAAGCTTTCTTT. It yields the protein CASSQIYGAEAFF.

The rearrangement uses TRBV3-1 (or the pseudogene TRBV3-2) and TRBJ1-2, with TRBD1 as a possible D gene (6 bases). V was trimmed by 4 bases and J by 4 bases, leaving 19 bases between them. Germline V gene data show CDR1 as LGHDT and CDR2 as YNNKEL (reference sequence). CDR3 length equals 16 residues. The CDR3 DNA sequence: TGTGCCAGCAGCCTGGGGGCGCAGAACCCATCCTATGGCTACACCTTC. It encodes CASSLGAQNPSYGYTF.

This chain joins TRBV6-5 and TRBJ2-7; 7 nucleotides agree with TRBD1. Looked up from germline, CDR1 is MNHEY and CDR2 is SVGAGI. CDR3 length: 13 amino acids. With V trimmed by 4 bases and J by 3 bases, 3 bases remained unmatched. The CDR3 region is CASSSRDSYEQYF. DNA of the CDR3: TGTGCCAGCAGTTCTCGGGACAGCTACGAGCAGTACTTC.

The CDR3 DNA sequence: TGCGCCAGCAGCCAAGTCCCGGGGGGGGCGAATGAGCAGTTCTTC. This encodes CASSQVPGGANEQFF. The J gene is TRBJ2-1, the V gene TRBV4-3; 8 nucleotides match TRBD2. Germline values: CDR1 LGHNA, CDR2 YSLEER. This CDR3 comprises 15 residues. Losses at the gene ends were 1 base for V and 7 bases for J; bases not matched to a gene: 6.

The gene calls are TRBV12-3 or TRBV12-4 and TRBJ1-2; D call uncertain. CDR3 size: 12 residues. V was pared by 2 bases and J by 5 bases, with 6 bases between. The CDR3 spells CASSLKGYGYTF. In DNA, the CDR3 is TGTGCCAGCAGTTTAAAAGGGTATGGCTACACCTTC.

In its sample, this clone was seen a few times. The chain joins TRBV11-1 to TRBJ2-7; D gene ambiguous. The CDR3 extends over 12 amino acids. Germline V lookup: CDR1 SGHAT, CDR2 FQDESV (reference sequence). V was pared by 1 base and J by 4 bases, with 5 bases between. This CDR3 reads CASSLVGYEQYF. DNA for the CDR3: TGTGCCAGCAGCTTAGTCGGATACGAGCAGTACTTC.

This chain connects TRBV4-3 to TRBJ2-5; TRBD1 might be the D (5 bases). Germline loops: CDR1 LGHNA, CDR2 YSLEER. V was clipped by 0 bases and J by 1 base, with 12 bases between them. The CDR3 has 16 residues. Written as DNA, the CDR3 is TGCGCCAGCAGCCAAGATGGCCCGACAGTCCAAGAGACCCAGTACTTC. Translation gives CASSQDGPTVQETQYF.

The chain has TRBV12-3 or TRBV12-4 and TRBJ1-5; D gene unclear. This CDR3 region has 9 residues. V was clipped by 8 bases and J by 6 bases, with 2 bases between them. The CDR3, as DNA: TGTGCCAGCGGTCAGCCCCAGCATTTT. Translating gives CASGQPQHF.

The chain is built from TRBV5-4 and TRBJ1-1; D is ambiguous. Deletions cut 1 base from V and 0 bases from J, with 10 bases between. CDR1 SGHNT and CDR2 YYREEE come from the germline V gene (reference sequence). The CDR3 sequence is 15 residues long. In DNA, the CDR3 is TGTGCCAGCAGCTTGAAGCGGGAACTGAACACTGAAGCTTTCTTT. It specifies CASSLKRELNTEAFF.

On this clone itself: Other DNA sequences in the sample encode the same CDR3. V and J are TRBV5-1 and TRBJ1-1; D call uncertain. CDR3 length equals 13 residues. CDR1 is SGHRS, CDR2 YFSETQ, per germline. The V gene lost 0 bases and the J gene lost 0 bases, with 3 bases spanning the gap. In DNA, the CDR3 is TGCGCCAGCAGCTTGGCCGTGAACACTGAAGCTTTCTTT. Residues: CASSLAVNTEAFF.

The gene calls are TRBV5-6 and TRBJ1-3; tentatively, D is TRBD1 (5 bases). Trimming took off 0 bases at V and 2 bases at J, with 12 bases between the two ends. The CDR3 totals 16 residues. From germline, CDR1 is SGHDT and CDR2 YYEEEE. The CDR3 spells CASSLASPGPGNTIYF. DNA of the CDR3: TGTGCCAGCAGCTTGGCCTCGCCAGGGCCTGGAAACACCATATATTTT.

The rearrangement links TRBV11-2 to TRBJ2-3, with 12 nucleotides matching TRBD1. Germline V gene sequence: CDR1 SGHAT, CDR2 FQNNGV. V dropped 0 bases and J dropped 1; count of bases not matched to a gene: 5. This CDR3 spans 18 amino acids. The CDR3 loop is CASSLDRDRGLRTDTQYF. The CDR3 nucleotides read TGTGCCAGCAGCTTAGATCGGGACAGGGGGCTTCGCACAGATACGCAGTATTTT.

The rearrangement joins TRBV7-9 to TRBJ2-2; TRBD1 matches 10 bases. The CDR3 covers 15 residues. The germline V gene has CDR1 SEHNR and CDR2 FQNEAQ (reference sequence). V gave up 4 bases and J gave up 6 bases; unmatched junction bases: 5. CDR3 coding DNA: TGTGCCAGCAGCTCGGACAGGGGGATCGCCGGGGAGCTGTTTTTT. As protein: CASSSDRGIAGELFF.

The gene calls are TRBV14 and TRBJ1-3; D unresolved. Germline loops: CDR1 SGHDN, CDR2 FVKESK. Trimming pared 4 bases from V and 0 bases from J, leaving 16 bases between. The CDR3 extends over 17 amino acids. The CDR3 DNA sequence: TGTGCCAGCAGCCCCAGGACGGGCTTATTCTCTGGAAACACCATATATTTT. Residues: CASSPRTGLFSGNTIYF.

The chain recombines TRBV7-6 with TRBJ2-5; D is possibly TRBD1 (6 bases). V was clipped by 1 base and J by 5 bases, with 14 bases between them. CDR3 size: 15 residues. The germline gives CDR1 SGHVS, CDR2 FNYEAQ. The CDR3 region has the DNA TGTGCCAGCAGCTTAGGTCGACAGGTCGGGGAGACCCAGTACTTC. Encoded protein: CASSLGRQVGETQYF.

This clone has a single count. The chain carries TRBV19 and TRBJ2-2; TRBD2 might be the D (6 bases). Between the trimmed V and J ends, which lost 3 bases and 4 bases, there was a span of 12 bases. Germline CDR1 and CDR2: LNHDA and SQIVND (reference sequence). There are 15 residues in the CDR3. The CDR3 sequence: CASSIKGAGTGELFF. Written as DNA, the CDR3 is TGTGCCAGTAGTATTAAGGGAGCGGGCACCGGGGAGCTGTTTTTT.

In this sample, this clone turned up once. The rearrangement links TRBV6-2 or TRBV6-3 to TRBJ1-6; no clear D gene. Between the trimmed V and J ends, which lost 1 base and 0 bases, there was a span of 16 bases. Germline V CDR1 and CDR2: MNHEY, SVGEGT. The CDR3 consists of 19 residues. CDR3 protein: CASSYLGVRRSSYNSPLHF. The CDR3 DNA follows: TGTGCCAGCAGTTACTTAGGCGTTCGACGGAGCTCCTATAATTCACCCCTCCACTTT.

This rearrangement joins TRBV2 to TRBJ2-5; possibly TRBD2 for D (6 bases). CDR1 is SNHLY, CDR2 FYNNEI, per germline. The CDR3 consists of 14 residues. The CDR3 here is CATKGRGFQETQYF. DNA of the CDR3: TGTGCGACTAAGGGGCGGGGCTTCCAAGAGACCCAGTACTTC.